The rows below give T cell receptor beta chains drawn from one sample of a study of a mutant IDH1 vaccine in newly diagnosed glioma. TCRdb's copy holds only in-frame clones and misses some; the assay was immunoSEQ multiplex PCR. The sample lists approximately 70,000 clones; about 80% were seen once. Their antigens remain unidentified. Material: PBMCs, obtained from a glioma patient whose treatment included an IDH1 peptide vaccine. These receptor sequences come from a man between 18 and 35 years old with glioma. CDR3s leave out the opening cysteine and the closing phenylalanine or tryptophan. D genes are given only for firm matches.

V gene: TRBV18; D gene: .; CDR3 length: 13; J gene: TRBJ1-1; CDR3 protein: ASSPPHGGGTEAF
V gene: TRBV30; D gene: TRBD1; CDR3 length: 19; J gene: TRBJ1-1; CDR3 protein: AWSVPRTGGTGGKVNTEAF
V gene: TRBV10-3; D gene: .; CDR3 length: 10; J gene: TRBJ2-2; CDR3 protein: AISEATGELF
V gene: TRBV15; D gene: TRBD1; CDR3 length: 11; J gene: TRBJ1-1; CDR3 protein: ATSRLTGGKAF
V gene: TRBV19; D gene: .; CDR3 length: 12; J gene: TRBJ2-7; CDR3 protein: ASSTNRASYEQY
V gene: TRBV11-2; D gene: .; CDR3 length: 11; J gene: TRBJ1-1; CDR3 protein: ASKGQLNTEAF
V gene: TRBV29-1; D gene: TRBD1; CDR3 length: 11; J gene: TRBJ1-1; CDR3 protein: SVTDRGGTEAF
V gene: TRBV29-1; D gene: .; CDR3 length: 13; J gene: TRBJ2-2; CDR3 protein: SVGGKIANTGELF
V gene: TRBV5-1; D gene: .; CDR3 length: 11; J gene: TRBJ2-5; CDR3 protein: ASSLGRAETQY
V gene: TRBV5-6; D gene: TRBD2; CDR3 length: 14; J gene: TRBJ2-2; CDR3 protein: ASTRLAGANTGELF
V gene: TRBV5-4; D gene: TRBD2; CDR3 length: 13; J gene: TRBJ2-3; CDR3 protein: ASSLAGSRADTQY
V gene: TRBV10-3; D gene: TRBD1; CDR3 length: 14; J gene: TRBJ1-5; CDR3 protein: AIRPGTANSNQPQH
V gene: TRBV4-3; D gene: .; CDR3 length: 13; J gene: TRBJ1-1; CDR3 protein: ASSQPQTGPREAF
V gene: TRBV7-2; D gene: TRBD1; CDR3 length: 11; J gene: TRBJ2-7; CDR3 protein: ASSPGQGYEQY
V gene: TRBV7-8; D gene: TRBD1; CDR3 length: 12; J gene: TRBJ1-1; CDR3 protein: ASSLVGQGTEAF
V gene: TRBV14; D gene: .; CDR3 length: 14; J gene: TRBJ2-5; CDR3 protein: ASSQERGAGKETQY
V gene: TRBV21-1; D gene: .; CDR3 length: 13; J gene: TRBJ2-4; CDR3 protein: ASSKVGEAKNIQY
V gene: TRBV19; D gene: TRBD1; CDR3 length: 14; J gene: TRBJ1-1; CDR3 protein: ASSSGRQGGNTEAF